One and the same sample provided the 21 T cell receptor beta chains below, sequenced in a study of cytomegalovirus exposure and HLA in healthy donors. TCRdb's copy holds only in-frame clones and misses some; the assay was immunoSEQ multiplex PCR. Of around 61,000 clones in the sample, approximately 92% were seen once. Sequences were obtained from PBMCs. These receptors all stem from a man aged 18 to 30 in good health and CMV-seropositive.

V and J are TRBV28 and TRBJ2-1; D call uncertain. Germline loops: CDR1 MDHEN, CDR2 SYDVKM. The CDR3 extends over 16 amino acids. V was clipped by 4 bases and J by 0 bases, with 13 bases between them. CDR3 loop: CASSSAGESSYNEQFF. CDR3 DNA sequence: TGTGCCAGCAGTTCCGCAGGTGAAAGCTCCTACAATGAGCAGTTCTTC.

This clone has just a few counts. CDR3 loop: CASSLSGARYEQYF. CDR3 in DNA: TGTGCCAGCAGTTTAAGTGGGGCGCGGTACGAGCAGTACTTC. The V and J genes are TRBV27 and TRBJ2-7; the D gene is possibly TRBD1 (5 bases). Germline V gene sequence: CDR1 MNHEY, CDR2 SMNVEV (reference sequence). Trimming stripped 2 bases from V and 4 bases from J, with 12 bases between. The CDR3 extends over 14 amino acids.

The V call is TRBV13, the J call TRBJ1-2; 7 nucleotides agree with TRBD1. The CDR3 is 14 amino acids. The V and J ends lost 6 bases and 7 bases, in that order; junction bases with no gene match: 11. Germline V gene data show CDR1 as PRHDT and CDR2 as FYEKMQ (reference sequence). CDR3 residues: CASRAWTGRFGYTF. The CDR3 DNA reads TGTGCCAGCAGGGCCTGGACAGGACGGTTTGGCTACACCTTC.

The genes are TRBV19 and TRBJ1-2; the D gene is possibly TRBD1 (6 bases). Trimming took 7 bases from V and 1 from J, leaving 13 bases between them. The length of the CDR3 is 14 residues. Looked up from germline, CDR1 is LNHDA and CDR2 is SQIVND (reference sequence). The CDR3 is CASTPGHLNYGYTF. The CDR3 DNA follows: TGTGCCAGTACCCCGGGACACCTTAACTATGGCTACACCTTC. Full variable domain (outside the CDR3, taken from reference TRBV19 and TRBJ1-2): DGGITQSPKYLFRKEGQNVTLSCEQNLNHDAMYWYRQDPGQGLRLIYYSQIVNDFQKGDIAEGYSVSREKKESFPLTVTSAQKNPTAFYLCASTPGHLNYGYTFGSGTRLTVV.

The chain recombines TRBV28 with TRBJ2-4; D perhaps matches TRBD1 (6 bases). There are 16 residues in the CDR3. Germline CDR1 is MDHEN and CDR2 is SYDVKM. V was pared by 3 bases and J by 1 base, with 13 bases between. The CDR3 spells CASSFWQGNAKNIQYF. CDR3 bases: TGTGCCAGCAGTTTTTGGCAGGGGAACGCCAAAAACATTCAGTACTTC.

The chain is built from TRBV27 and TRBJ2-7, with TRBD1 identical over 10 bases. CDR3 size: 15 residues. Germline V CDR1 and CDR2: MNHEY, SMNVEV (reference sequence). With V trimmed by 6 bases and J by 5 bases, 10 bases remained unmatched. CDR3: CASRLNGDRGHEQYF. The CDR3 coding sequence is TGTGCCAGCAGACTAAATGGGGACAGGGGCCACGAGCAGTACTTC.

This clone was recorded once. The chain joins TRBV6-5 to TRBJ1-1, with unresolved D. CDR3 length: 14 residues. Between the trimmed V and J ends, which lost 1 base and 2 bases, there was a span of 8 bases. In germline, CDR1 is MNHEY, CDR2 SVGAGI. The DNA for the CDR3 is TGTGCCAGCAGTTACTATGGCAGAAACACTGAAGCTTTCTTT. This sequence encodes CASSYYGRNTEAFF.

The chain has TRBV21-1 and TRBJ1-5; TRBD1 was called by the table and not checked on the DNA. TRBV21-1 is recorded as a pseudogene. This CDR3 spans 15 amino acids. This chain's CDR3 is CASSRGDRDNQPQHF. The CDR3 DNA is TGTGCCAGCAGCAGGGGGGACAGGGACAATCAGCCCCAGCATTTT.

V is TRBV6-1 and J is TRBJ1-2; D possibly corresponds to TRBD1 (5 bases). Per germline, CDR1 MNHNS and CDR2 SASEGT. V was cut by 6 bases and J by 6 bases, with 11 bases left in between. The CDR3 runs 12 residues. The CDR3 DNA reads TGTGCCAGCAGGGTAGGGGTGGATGGCTACACCTTC. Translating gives CASRVGVDGYTF.

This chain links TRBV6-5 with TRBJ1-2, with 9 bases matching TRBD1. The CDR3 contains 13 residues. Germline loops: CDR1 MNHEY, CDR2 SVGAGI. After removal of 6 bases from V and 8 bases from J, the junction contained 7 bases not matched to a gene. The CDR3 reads CASRPLQGAGYTF. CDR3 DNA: TGTGCCAGCAGGCCCCTACAGGGGGCGGGCTACACCTTC.

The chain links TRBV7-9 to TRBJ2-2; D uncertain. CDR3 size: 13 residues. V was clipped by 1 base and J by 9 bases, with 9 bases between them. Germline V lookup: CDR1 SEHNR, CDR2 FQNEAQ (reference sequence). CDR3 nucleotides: TGTGCCAGCAGCTTAGATATCACTCGGGAGCTGTTTTTT. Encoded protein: CASSLDITRELFF.

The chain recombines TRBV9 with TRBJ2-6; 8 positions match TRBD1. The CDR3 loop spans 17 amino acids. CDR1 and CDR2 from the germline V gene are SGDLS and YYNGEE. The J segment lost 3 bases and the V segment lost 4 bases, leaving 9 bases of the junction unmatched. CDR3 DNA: TGTGCCAGCAGCCCCGGACCAGGGGGCGATGGGGCCAACGTCCTGACTTTC. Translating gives CASSPGPGGDGANVLTF.

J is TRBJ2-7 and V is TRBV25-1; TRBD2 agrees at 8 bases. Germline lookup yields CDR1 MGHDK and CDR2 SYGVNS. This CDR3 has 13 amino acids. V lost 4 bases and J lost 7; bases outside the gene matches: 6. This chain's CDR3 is CASSGAGEREQYF. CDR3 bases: TGTGCCAGCAGTGGAGCGGGAGAAAGGGAGCAGTACTTC.

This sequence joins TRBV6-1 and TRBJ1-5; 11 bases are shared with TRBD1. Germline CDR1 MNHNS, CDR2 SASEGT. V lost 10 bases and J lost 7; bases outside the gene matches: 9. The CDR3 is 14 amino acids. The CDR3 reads CATTRDRGKQPQHF. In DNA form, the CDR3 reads TGTGCCACTACCCGGGACAGGGGGAAACAGCCCCAGCATTTT.

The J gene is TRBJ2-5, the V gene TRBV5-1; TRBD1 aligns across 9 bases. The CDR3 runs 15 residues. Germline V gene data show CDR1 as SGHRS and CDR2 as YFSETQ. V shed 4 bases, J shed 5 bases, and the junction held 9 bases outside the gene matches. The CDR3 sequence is CASSPTGGWDETQYF. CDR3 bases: TGCGCCAGCAGCCCTACAGGGGGCTGGGATGAGACCCAGTACTTC.

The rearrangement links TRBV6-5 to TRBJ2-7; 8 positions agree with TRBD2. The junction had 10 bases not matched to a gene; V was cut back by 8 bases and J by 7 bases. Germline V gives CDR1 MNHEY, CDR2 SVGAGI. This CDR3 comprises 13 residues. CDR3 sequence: CASSNGRAQEQYF. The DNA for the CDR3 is TGTGCCAGCTCCAACGGGAGGGCCCAAGAGCAGTACTTC.

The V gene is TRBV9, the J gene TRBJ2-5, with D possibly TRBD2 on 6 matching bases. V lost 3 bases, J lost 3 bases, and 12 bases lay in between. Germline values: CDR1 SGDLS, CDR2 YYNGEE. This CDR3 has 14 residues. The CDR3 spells CASSAGSGEETQYF. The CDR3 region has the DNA TGTGCCAGCAGCGCTGGTAGCGGAGAAGAGACCCAGTACTTC.

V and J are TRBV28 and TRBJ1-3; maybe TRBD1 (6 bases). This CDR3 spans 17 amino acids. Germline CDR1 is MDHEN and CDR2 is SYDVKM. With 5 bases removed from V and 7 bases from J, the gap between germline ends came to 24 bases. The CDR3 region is CASSPTALGGGGNTIYF. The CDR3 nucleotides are TGTGCCAGCAGTCCTACCGCTTTGGGAGGGGGTGGCAACACCATATATTTT.

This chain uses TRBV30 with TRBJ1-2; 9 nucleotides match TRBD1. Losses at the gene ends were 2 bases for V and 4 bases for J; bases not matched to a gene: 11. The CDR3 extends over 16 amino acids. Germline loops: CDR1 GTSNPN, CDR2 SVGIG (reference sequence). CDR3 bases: TGTGCCTGGAGTTCCCTTACAGGGGGCAGGGGCTATGGCTACACCTTC. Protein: CAWSSLTGGRGYGYTF.

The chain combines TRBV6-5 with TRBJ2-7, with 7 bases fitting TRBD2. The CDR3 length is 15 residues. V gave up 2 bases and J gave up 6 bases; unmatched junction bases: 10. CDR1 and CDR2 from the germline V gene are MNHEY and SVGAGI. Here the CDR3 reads CASSYEGLMAAEQYF. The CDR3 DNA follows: TGTGCCAGCAGTTACGAGGGACTAATGGCAGCCGAGCAGTACTTC.

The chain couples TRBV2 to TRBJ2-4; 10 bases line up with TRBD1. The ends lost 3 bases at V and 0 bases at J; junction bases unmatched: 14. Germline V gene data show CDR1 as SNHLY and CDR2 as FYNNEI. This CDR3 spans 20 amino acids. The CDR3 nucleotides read TGTGCCAGCAGTGAGACAGGGGGCGCAGCGGGCTCCTCAGCCAAAAACATTCAGTACTTC. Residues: CASSETGGAAGSSAKNIQYF.